This TCR beta chain was observed in a study of T cells in localized non-small cell lung cancer. Points from the study as a whole: For the top 100 tumor clones, a median roughly 53 also appeared in adjacent lung.

Produced via immunoSEQ multiplex PCR; TCRdb's table is partial and in-frame only. The sample has tens of thousands of clones, over 80% seen once. A word on this clone: What it binds is unknown.

Germline V CDR1 and CDR2: SGHRS, YFSETQ. This CDR3 comprises 17 residues. Deletions cut 0 bases from V and 1 base from J, with 16 bases between. The clonotype was recovered from a man between 35 and 75 years old with stage III lung adenocarcinoma. The sequencing here drew on peripheral blood mononuclear cells, taken before any cancer treatment. This rearrangement joins TRBV5-1 to TRBJ2-5; the D gene is possibly TRBD2 (6 bases). CDR3 amino acids: CASSLGSGARGQETQYF. CDR3 DNA sequence: TGCGCCAGCAGCTTGGGGTCGGGAGCGAGGGGCCAAGAGACCCAGTACTTC.